This TCR beta chain came from a study of blood T cell repertoires in COVID-19. Measured with immunoSEQ multiplex PCR; TCRdb has only the in-frame clones, and not every one. In the table there are some 320,000 clones, 85% of which are singletons. The CDR3 covers 11 residues. CDR1 is MNHEY, CDR2 SVGAGI, per germline. Trimming removed 6 bases from V and 8 bases from J, with 10 bases in between. This TCR was recovered from a woman under 40 who had been exposed to COVID-19. The source material was PBMCs or T cells enriched from blood (not recorded which). The chain joins TRBV6-5 to TRBJ1-2, with D perhaps matching TRBD1 (6 bases). Here the CDR3 reads CASSQGQGYTF. The CDR3, as DNA: TGTGCCAGCAGCCAGGGACAAGGCTACACCTTC.